This T cell receptor (beta chain) was sequenced for a study of early T cells in non-severe SARS-CoV-2 infection. Overall study context: Investigators sequenced bulk RNA drawn from unsorted whole blood, and chains remained unpaired.

Regarding the study as a whole: Anti-spike CD8 responses were favored by VDJdb matching, which missed private and CD4 specificities.

The V and J ends lost 8 bases and 2 bases respectively, with 16 bases between them. The CDR3 has 14 residues. Worth noting for this clonotype: The antigen remains undetermined.

The TCR library protocol was used to attach unique molecular identifiers. These identifiers were attached to individual cDNA molecules. MiXCR, run by TCRdb on the 5' RACE reads, gives a single entry per CDR3 protein. The sample consists of 70,000 to 85,000 distinct CDR3 sequences, over 10% of them appearing once. V gene TRBV12-3 or TRBV12-4 combines with J gene TRBJ2-7; D is perhaps TRBD1 or TRBD2 (5 bases each). Sequenced input: whole blood. The sequence was obtained from an adult who was a healthcare worker with PCR-confirmed SARS-CoV-2 infection or an uninfected control (not recorded which). DNA of the CDR3: TGTGCCAGCCGATCCGGGACGCTCCCCTACGAGCAGTACTTC. Protein sequence: CASRSGTLPYEQYF.